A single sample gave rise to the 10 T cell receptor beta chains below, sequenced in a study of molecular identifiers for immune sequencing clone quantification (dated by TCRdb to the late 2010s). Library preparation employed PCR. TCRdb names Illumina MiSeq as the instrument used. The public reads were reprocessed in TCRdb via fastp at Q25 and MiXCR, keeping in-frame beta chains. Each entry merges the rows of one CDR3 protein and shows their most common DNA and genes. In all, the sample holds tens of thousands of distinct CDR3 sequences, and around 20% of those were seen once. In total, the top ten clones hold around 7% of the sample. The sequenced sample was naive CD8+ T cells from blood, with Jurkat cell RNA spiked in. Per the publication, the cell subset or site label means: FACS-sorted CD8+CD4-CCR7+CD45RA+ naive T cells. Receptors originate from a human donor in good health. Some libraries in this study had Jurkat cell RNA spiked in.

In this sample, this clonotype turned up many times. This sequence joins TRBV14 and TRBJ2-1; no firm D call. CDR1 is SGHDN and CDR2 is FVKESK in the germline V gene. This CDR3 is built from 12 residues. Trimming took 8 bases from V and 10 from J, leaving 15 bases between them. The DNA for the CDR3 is TGTGCCAGCGGACCGTTCGGTTTCGAGCAGTTCTTC. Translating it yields CASGPFGFEQFF.

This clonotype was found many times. This CDR3 reads CASSQSTSGRISYEQYF. CDR3 coding DNA: TGCGCCAGCAGCCAAAGTACTAGCGGGAGGATCTCCTACGAGCAGTACTTC. The chain employs TRBV4-1 and TRBJ2-7, with TRBD2 matching 12 bases. Germline loops: CDR1 MGHRA, CDR2 YSYEKL. The CDR3 runs 17 residues. V shed 2 bases, J shed 0 bases, and the junction held 5 bases outside the gene matches.

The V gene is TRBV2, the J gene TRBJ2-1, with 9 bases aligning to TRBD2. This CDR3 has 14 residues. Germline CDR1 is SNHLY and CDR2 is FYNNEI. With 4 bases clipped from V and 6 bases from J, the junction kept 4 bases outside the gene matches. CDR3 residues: CASSVAGDFNEQFF. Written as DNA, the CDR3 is TGTGCCAGCAGTGTAGCGGGAGATTTCAATGAGCAGTTCTTC.

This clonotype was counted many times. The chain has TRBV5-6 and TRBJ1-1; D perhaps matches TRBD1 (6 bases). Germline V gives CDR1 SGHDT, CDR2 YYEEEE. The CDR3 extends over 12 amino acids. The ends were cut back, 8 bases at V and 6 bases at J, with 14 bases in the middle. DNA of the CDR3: TGTGCCAGTTCGGCCGACAGGTCTGAAGCTTTCTTT. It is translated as CASSADRSEAFF. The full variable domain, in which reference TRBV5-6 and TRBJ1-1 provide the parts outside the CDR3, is DAGVTQSPTHLIKTRGQQVTLRCSPKSGHDTVSWYQQALGQGPQFIFQYYEEEERQRGNFPDRFSGHQFPNYSSELNVNALLLGDSALYLCASSADRSEAFFGQGTRLTVV.

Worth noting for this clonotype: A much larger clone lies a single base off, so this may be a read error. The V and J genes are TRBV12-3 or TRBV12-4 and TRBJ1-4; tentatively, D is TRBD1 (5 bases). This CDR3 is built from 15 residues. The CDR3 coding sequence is TGTGTCAGCAGTCCGGGGCAGGGTTCTAGGGAAAAACTGTTTTTT. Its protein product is CVSSPGQGSREKLFF.

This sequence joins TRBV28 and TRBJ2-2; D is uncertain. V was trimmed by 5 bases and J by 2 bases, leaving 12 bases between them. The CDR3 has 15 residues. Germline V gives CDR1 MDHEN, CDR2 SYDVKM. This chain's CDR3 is CASSPRGSNTGELFF. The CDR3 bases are TGTGCCAGCAGTCCTCGCGGTTCTAACACCGGGGAGCTGTTTTTT. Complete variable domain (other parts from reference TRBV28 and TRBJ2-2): DVKVTQSSRYLVKRTGEKVFLECVQDMDHENMFWYRQDPGLGLRLIYFSYDVKMKEKGDIPEGYSVSREKKERFSLILESASTNQTSMYLCASSPRGSNTGELFFGEGSRLTVL.

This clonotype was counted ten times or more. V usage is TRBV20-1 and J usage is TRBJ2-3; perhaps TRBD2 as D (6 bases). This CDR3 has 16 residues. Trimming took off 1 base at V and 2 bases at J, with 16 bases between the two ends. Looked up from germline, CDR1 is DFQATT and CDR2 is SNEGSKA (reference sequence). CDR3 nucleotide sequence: TGCAGTGCTAGAGGGGTTCGGGCGGGGTCCACAGATACGCAGTATTTT. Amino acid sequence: CSARGVRAGSTDTQYF.

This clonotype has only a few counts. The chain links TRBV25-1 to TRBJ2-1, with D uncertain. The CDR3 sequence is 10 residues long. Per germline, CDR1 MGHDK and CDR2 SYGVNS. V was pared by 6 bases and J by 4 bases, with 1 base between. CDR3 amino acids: CASRYNEQFF. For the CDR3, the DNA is TGTGCCAGCAGGTACAATGAGCAGTTCTTC.

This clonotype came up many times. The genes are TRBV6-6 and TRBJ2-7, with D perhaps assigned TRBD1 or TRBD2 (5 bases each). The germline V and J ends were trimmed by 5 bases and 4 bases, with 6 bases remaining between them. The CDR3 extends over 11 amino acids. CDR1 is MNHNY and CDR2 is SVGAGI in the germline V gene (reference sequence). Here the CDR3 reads CASSGGYEQYF. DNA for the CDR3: TGTGCCAGCAGTGGGGGATACGAGCAGTACTTC.

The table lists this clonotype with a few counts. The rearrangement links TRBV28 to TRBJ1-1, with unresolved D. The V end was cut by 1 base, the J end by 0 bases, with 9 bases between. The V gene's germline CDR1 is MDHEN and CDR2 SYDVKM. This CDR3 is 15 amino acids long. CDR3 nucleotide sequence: TGTGCCAGCAGTTTATACAGCCTATTGAACACTGAAGCTTTCTTT. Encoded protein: CASSLYSLLNTEAFF.